Listed below are T cell receptor beta chains from one sample, sequenced in a study of CD8 T cells in Susac syndrome. TCRdb re-called the immunoSEQ multiplex PCR reads with MiXCR, one entry per CDR3 protein. The sample records just over 300,000 distinct CDR3 sequences, about 91% being singletons. Sequencing was carried out using CD4+ T cells from PBMCs. The receptors come from a human donor with multiple sclerosis. Both conserved end residues are part of each CDR3.

j_call,v_call,cdr3_aa
TRBJ2-5,TRBV30,CAWTPAGVETQYF
TRBJ2-7,TRBV19,CASSIGLAYSYEQYF
TRBJ1-5,TRBV12-3/TRBV12-4,CASKSGPRGNQPQHF
TRBJ2-1,TRBV2,CASRPSDDVFNEQFF
TRBJ1-5,TRBV18,CASSPTGFNQPQHF
TRBJ1-2,TRBV5-4,CASSSQLGGGYTF
TRBJ2-7,TRBV6-5,CASSYRQVNSYEQYF
TRBJ1-2,TRBV7-2,CASSLVPANYGYTF
TRBJ1-5,TRBV10-3,CAISGREGGNSNQPQHF
TRBJ2-3,TRBV6-6,CASSMSDTQYF